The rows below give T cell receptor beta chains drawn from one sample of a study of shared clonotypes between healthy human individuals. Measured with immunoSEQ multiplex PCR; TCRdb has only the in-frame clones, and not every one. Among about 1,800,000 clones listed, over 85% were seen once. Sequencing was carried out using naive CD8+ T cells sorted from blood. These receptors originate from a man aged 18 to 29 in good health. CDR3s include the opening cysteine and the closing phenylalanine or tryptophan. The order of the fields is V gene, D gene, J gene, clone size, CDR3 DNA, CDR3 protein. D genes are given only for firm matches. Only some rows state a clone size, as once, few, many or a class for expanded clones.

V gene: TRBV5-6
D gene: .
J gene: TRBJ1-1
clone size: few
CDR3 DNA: TGTGCCAGCAGCTTAATTCTGGTGAACACTGAAGCTTTCTTT
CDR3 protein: CASSLILVNTEAFF

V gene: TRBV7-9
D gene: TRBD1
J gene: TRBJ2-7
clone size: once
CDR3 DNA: TGTGCCAGCAGCTTAGTCCGGGACAGGGCCACCTACGAGCAGTACTTC
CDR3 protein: CASSLVRDRATYEQYF

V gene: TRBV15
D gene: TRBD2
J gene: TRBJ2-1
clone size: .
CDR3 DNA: TGTGCCACCAGCGTTCAGCGGGGGTGGGATGAGCAGTTCTTC
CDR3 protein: CATSVQRGWDEQFF

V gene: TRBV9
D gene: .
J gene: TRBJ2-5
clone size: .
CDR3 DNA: TGTGCCAGCAGCCCCATCGCTATCGAAGAGACCCAGTACTTC
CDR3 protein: CASSPIAIEETQYF

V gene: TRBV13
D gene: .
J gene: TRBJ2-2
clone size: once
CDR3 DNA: TGTGCCAGCAGTTTATCGGGGACCGGGGAGCTGTTTTTT
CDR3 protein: CASSLSGTGELFF

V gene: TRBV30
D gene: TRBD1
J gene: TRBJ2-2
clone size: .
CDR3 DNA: TGTGCCTGGACTGAGGGACAGGGATACGGGGAGCTGTTTTTT
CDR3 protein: CAWTEGQGYGELFF

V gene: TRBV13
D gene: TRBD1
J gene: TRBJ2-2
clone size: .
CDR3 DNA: TGTGCCAGCAGCTTAGGAGGGGGCGGCACCGGGGAGCTGTTTTTT
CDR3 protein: CASSLGGGGTGELFF

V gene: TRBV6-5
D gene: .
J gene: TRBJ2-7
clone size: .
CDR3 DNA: TGTGCCAGCAGTTACTCGGCCGGGGTTGAGCAGTACTTC
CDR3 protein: CASSYSAGVEQYF

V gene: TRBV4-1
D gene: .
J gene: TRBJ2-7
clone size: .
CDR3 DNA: TGCGCCAGCAGCCAAGAGCTAATTCCCATTTATTACGAGCAGTACTTC
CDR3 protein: CASSQELIPIYYEQYF

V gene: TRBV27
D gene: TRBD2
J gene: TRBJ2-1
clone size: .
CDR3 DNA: TGTGCCAGCAGTCCTGGGACTACCGGTCGCAATGAGCAGTTCTTC
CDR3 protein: CASSPGTTGRNEQFF

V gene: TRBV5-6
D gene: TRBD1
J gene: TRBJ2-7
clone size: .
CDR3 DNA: TGTGCCAGCAGACGGGACAGCTCCTACGAGCAGTACTTC
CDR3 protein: CASRRDSSYEQYF

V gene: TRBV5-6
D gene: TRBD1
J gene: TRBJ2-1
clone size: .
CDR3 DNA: TGTGCCAGCAGCGGACAGGGGGGAAAGACCTACAATGAGCAGTTCTTC
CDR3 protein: CASSGQGGKTYNEQFF

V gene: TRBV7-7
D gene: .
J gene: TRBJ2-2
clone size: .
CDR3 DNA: TGTGCTAGCAGCTTAGGGGCAGGGTCGGGCACCGGGGAGCTGTTTTTT
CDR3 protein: CASSLGAGSGTGELFF

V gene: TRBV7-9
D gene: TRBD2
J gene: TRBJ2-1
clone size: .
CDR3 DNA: TGTGCCAGCAGCTTAGTACTAGCGGAATACAATGAGCAGTTCTTC
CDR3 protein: CASSLVLAEYNEQFF